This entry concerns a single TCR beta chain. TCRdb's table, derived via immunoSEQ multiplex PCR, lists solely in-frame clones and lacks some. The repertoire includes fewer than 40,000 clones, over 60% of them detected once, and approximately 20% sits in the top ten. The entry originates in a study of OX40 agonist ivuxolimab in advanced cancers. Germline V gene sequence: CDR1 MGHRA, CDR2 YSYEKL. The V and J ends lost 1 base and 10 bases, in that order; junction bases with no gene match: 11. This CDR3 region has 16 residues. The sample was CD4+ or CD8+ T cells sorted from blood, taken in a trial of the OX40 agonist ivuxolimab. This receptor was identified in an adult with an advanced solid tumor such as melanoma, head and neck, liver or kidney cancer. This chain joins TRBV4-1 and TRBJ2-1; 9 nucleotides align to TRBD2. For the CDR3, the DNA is TGCGCCAGCAGCCAAGGACGAACTAGCGGGCCCGGGGAGCAGTTCTTC. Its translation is CASSQGRTSGPGEQFF.